Following are 23 T cell receptor beta chains from one sample sequenced in a study of glioma-infiltrating T cells after dendritic cell vaccination. TCRdb keeps only in-frame clones here, not all; method: immunoSEQ multiplex PCR. The table lists approximately 92,000 clones, 80% of them singletons, with roughly 5.5% in the top ten. Time point meaning: after dendritic cell vaccination, including at tumor progression/relapse. This sample comprised blood, obtained after dendritic cell vaccination. These receptors all stem from a human donor with glioblastoma.

This clone was observed a few times. The chain links TRBV5-1 to TRBJ2-1; D is possibly TRBD2 (6 bases). The CDR3 is 13 amino acids. Deletions cut 1 base from V and 10 bases from J, with 12 bases between. In germline, CDR1 is SGHRS, CDR2 YFSETQ. Written as DNA, the CDR3 is TGCGCCAGCAGCTTGTCCGGGAGCCGCGAGCAGTTCTTC. It specifies CASSLSGSREQFF.

The sample holds many counts of this clone. The CDR3 sequence: CASSRDRNNQPQHF. The CDR3 nucleotides are TGTGCCAGCAGTCGGGACAGAAACAATCAGCCCCAGCATTTT. The V gene is TRBV2, the J gene TRBJ1-5, with 7 nucleotides matching TRBD1. Per the germline V gene, CDR1 is SNHLY and CDR2 is FYNNEI. Trimming took 5 bases from V and 3 from J; bases not matched to a gene: 4. This CDR3 has 14 amino acids.

This chain connects TRBV5-1 to TRBJ2-7; 7 bases align to TRBD2. The V gene's germline CDR1 is SGHRS and CDR2 YFSETQ. The CDR3 extends over 13 amino acids. V gave up 7 bases and J gave up 0 bases; unmatched junction bases: 4. The CDR3 sequence is CASSGGYSYEQYF. Here the CDR3 DNA reads TGCGCCAGCTCGGGGGGTTACTCCTACGAGCAGTACTTC.

The chain combines TRBV5-1 with TRBJ2-7; D is perhaps TRBD1 (6 bases). CDR1 is SGHRS and CDR2 is YFSETQ in the germline V gene. V was shortened by 2 bases and J by 2 bases, with 32 bases between the two germline ends. The CDR3 is made up of 21 amino acids. The CDR3 loop is CASSFSIRDIPKIGETYEQYF. Here the CDR3 DNA reads TGCGCCAGCAGCTTCAGTATCAGGGACATTCCCAAGATCGGGGAAACCTACGAGCAGTACTTC.

This chain connects TRBV6-5 to TRBJ1-1; D gene uncertain. The CDR3 has 15 residues. Germline-derived CDR1 and CDR2 are MNHEY and SVGAGI. V lost 0 bases and J lost 2, with 10 bases in between. The CDR3: CASSYSETANTEAFF. The DNA for the CDR3 is TGTGCCAGCAGTTACTCCGAAACAGCCAACACTGAAGCTTTCTTT.

Note on this clone: The sample holds other DNA sequences that translate to the same CDR3. This chain uses TRBV28 with TRBJ1-1; TRBD1 agrees at 7 bases. Germline V CDR1 and CDR2: MDHEN, SYDVKM. After removal of 7 bases from V and 0 bases from J, the junction contained 5 bases not matched to a gene. The CDR3 spans 14 residues. CDR3 bases: TGTGCCAGCACCGGGACAGTCATGAACACTGAAGCTTTCTTT. Translated: CASTGTVMNTEAFF.

The chain carries TRBV9 and TRBJ2-7, with a tentative D call TRBD2 (5 bases). CDR3 size: 14 residues. The V end lost 0 bases, the J end lost 0 bases, and 7 bases lay between the germline ends. Germline V gene lookup returns CDR1 SGDLS and CDR2 YYNGEE. The CDR3 DNA follows: TGTGCCAGCAGCGTAGGAGGGAACTCCTACGAGCAGTACTTC. It specifies CASSVGGNSYEQYF. The full variable domain, completed using reference TRBV9 and TRBJ2-7, is DSGVTQTPKHLITATGQRVTLRCSPRSGDLSVYWYQQSLDQGLQFLIQYYNGEERAKGNILERFSAQQFPDLHSELNLSSLELGDSALYFCASSVGGNSYEQYFGPGTRLTVT.

The sample holds one count of this clone. The J gene is TRBJ2-7, the V gene TRBV19; D possibly corresponds to TRBD2 (6 bases). Germline V lookup: CDR1 LNHDA, CDR2 SQIVND (reference sequence). Trimming cost V 1 base and J 2 bases, with 9 bases left between them. CDR3 length: 14 residues. The CDR3 DNA reads as TGTGCCAGTAGTATAGTGCTAGCGCCCTACGAGCAGTACTTC. This codes for CASSIVLAPYEQYF. The full variable domain, its missing parts supplied by reference TRBV19 and TRBJ2-7, is DGGITQSPKYLFRKEGQNVTLSCEQNLNHDAMYWYRQDPGQGLRLIYYSQIVNDFQKGDIAEGYSVSREKKESFPLTVTSAQKNPTAFYLCASSIVLAPYEQYFGPGTRLTVT.

The table lists this clone with a count of one. The chain employs TRBV6-1 and TRBJ2-5, with 7 bases identical to TRBD2. Germline V CDR1 and CDR2: MNHNS, SASEGT. The CDR3 has 14 amino acids. J was trimmed by 0 bases and V by 5 bases; bases with no gene match: 3. The CDR3 coding sequence is TGTGCCAGCAGTTCCGGGGGGAACCAAGAGACCCAGTACTTC. Its protein product is CASSSGGNQETQYF.

In its sample, this clone was seen a few times. The chain employs TRBV6-5 and TRBJ2-3; D is uncertain. Trimming left V 6 bases short and J 5 bases short, with 6 bases between. Germline-derived CDR1 and CDR2 are MNHEY and SVGAGI. The CDR3 spans 11 residues. CDR3 region: CASRGRDTQYF. The DNA for the CDR3 is TGTGCCAGCAGGGGCCGAGATACGCAGTATTTT.

The V gene is TRBV7-3, the J gene TRBJ2-1, with 7 bases that match TRBD2. CDR1 is SGHTA and CDR2 is FQGTGA in the germline V gene. Unmatched junction bases numbered 5, after V lost 2 bases and J lost 10 bases. This CDR3 comprises 13 residues. CDR3: CASSLSQGGEQFF. The CDR3 coding sequence is TGTGCCAGCAGCTTATCCCAGGGAGGGGAGCAGTTCTTC.

The gene calls are TRBV5-1 and TRBJ2-7; 7 bases are shared with TRBD2. J gave up 6 bases and V 4 bases, and 13 bases lay outside the gene matches. The CDR3 consists of 15 residues. CDR1 is SGHRS and CDR2 is YFSETQ in the germline V gene. The CDR3 DNA sequence: TGCGCCAGCAGCCACTCCCCGGTGCGGGAGAGCGAGCAGTACTTC. Translating it yields CASSHSPVRESEQYF.

The rearrangement uses TRBV20-1 and TRBJ2-7; D unclear. The CDR3 consists of 10 residues. Germline V gene lookup returns CDR1 DFQATT and CDR2 SNEGSKA (reference sequence). Trimming took 5 bases from V and 2 from J, leaving 4 bases between them. The CDR3 region has the DNA TGCAGTGCTGGGCCCTACGAGCAGTACTTC. Its protein product is CSAGPYEQYF.

This clone was recorded only once. The V gene is TRBV27, the J gene TRBJ1-5; 7 nucleotides match TRBD1. Germline trimming cut 4 bases from V and 2 bases from J; bases unmatched to any gene: 5. CDR1 is MNHEY and CDR2 is SMNVEV in the germline V gene (reference sequence). The CDR3 consists of 15 residues. CDR3 sequence reads: CASSSGQGGNQPQHF. CDR3 DNA sequence: TGTGCCAGCAGTTCTGGGCAGGGGGGCAATCAGCCCCAGCATTTT.

This clone was found a few times. The chain uses TRBV5-1 and TRBJ2-5; D not resolved. The ends were cut back, 5 bases at V and 5 bases at J, with 10 bases in the middle. Germline V gene data show CDR1 as SGHRS and CDR2 as YFSETQ. The CDR3 is made up of 12 amino acids. Written as DNA, the CDR3 is TGCGCCAGCAGAGGCAGCGTGGAGACCCAGTACTTC. Translated: CASRGSVETQYF.

The chain recombines TRBV27 with TRBJ1-2, with 7 bases identical to TRBD1. The CDR3 spans 13 residues. Germline V CDR1 and CDR2: MNHEY, SMNVEV (reference sequence). V gave up 4 bases and J gave up 6 bases; unmatched junction bases: 5. The CDR3 is CASSYNRGHGYTF. CDR3 DNA sequence: TGTGCCAGCAGTTACAACAGGGGTCATGGCTACACCTTC.

The V call is TRBV5-1, the J call TRBJ2-1, with 8 nucleotides matching TRBD2. The CDR3 totals 17 residues. V lost 4 bases to trimming and J lost 9 bases; unmatched junction nucleotides: 18. From germline, CDR1 is SGHRS and CDR2 YFSETQ. CDR3 protein: CASSIRRTLAVTSEQFF. CDR3 DNA sequence: TGCGCCAGCAGCATCCGCCGGACACTAGCGGTAACAAGTGAGCAGTTCTTC.

This rearrangement joins TRBV7-3 to TRBJ2-1; no clear D gene. The CDR3 is made up of 15 amino acids. Trimming shortened V by 0 bases and J by 0 bases, and 6 bases separated the two germline ends. From germline, CDR1 is SGHTA and CDR2 FQGTGA. CDR3 in DNA: TGTGCCAGCAGCTTAACGGCAGTCTCCTACAATGAGCAGTTCTTC. Encoded protein: CASSLTAVSYNEQFF.

The chain links TRBV6-6 to TRBJ1-1, with D maybe TRBD1 (6 bases). CDR3 length equals 14 residues. V dropped 0 bases and J dropped 3 bases, with 8 bases sitting between them. Looked up from germline, CDR1 is MNHNY and CDR2 is SVGAGI (reference sequence). The CDR3 DNA is TGTGCCAGCAGTTACTCGACAGGCGACACTGAAGCTTTCTTT. Translation gives CASSYSTGDTEAFF.

This chain uses TRBV28 with TRBJ1-1; D uncertain. Per germline, CDR1 MDHEN and CDR2 SYDVKM. Between the trimmed V and J ends, which lost 6 bases and 11 bases, there was a span of 16 bases. This CDR3 has 12 amino acids. CDR3 nucleotide sequence: TGTGCCAGCAGCCTTGACTGGAGCGGGGCTTTCTTT. Translation gives CASSLDWSGAFF.

The chain couples TRBV5-4 to TRBJ2-3; 7 nucleotides agree with TRBD1. Germline V gene sequence: CDR1 SGHNT, CDR2 YYREEE (reference sequence). The CDR3 is 14 amino acids. The V segment lost 3 bases and the J segment 1 base; nucleotides outside the gene matches: 2. This CDR3 reads CASSSGQRTDTQYF. CDR3 nucleotides: TGTGCCAGCAGCTCGGGACAGCGCACAGATACGCAGTATTTT.

In its sample, this clone was seen a few times. J is TRBJ2-7 and V is TRBV15; D is possibly TRBD1 (6 bases). The V and J ends lost 7 bases and 1 base respectively, with 14 bases between them. The CDR3 totals 14 residues. Germline V CDR1 and CDR2: LNHNV, YYDKDF (reference sequence). DNA for the CDR3: TGTGCCACCAAAGCAGGACAGAGTTCCTACGAGCAGTACTTC. Its protein is CATKAGQSSYEQYF.

V is TRBV9 and J is TRBJ2-7, with 11 bases identical to TRBD2. V was pared by 3 bases and J by 4 bases, with 3 bases of the junction left unmatched. The CDR3 length is 14 residues. In germline, CDR1 is SGDLS, CDR2 YYNGEE. CDR3 loop: CASSALAGEYEQYF. The CDR3 region has the DNA TGTGCCAGCAGCGCACTAGCGGGAGAATACGAGCAGTACTTC.